The 23 T cell receptor beta chains listed next were all sequenced from one sample in a study of cytomegalovirus exposure and HLA in healthy donors. The study ran its PCR with 60 Vbeta and 13 Jbeta primers. This table comes from immunoSEQ multiplex PCR, and its TCRdb copy is limited to in-frame clones, with some not included. Of tens of thousands of clones in the sample, 60% to 75% were seen once. The sequencing input was PBMCs. The source is a man in his forties in good health and CMV-seropositive.

Only a few counts were recorded for this clone. This rearrangement joins TRBV6-5 to TRBJ1-6; 10 bases fit TRBD1. Trimming at V came to 0 bases and at J to 9 bases, leaving 5 bases not matched to a gene. Germline-derived CDR1 and CDR2 are MNHEY and SVGAGI. The CDR3 extends over 16 amino acids. CDR3 coding DNA: TGTGCCAGCAGTTACTCCGGGACAGGGGAGGGTTCACCCCTCCACTTT. It specifies CASSYSGTGEGSPLHF.

This clone was picked up a small number of times. The chain recombines TRBV27 with TRBJ1-4; the match to TRBD1 covers 8 bases. Germline V gene lookup returns CDR1 MNHEY and CDR2 SMNVEV (reference sequence). Trimming at V came to 5 bases and at J to 8 bases, leaving 7 bases not matched to a gene. CDR3 length: 14 residues. The CDR3 nucleotides read TGTGCCAGCAGTCCCGGGACAGGAGGCGAAAAACTGTTTTTT. This encodes CASSPGTGGEKLFF.

The chain employs TRBV6-4 and TRBJ2-1; unclear D gene. Germline assignment: CDR1 MRHNA and CDR2 SNTAGT. Trimming took 2 bases from V and 5 from J, leaving 4 bases between them. CDR3 size: 12 residues. The CDR3 DNA reads TGTGCCAGCAGTGACGACAACAATGAGCAGTTCTTC. Protein product: CASSDDNNEQFF.

V and J are TRBV5-8 and TRBJ1-1; D is unclear. The germline V and J ends were trimmed by 1 base and 3 bases, with 13 bases remaining between them. This CDR3 has 15 amino acids. Per the germline V gene, CDR1 is SGHTS and CDR2 is YDEGEE. CDR3 in amino acids: CASSLPGVTYTEAFF. The CDR3 DNA reads as TGTGCCAGCAGCTTGCCCGGGGTTACTTACACTGAAGCTTTCTTT.

This clone has only one observation. The V gene is TRBV10-3, the J gene TRBJ2-3, with TRBD2 identical over 7 bases. V trimming: 3 bases; J trimming: 4 bases; junction bases outside the gene matches: 13. The CDR3 runs to 17 residues. Germline V lookup: CDR1 ENHRY, CDR2 SYGVKD. Here the CDR3 DNA reads TGTGCCATCAGTGACCCCCTGCTAGGACGGGGGGCAGATACGCAGTATTTT. This translates into CAISDPLLGRGADTQYF.

The gene calls are TRBV6-6 and TRBJ2-7; D ambiguous. Trimming took 6 bases from V and 0 from J, leaving 12 bases between them. CDR3 length: 14 residues. Per the germline V gene, CDR1 is MNHNY and CDR2 is SVGAGI (reference sequence). In DNA, the CDR3 is TGTGCCAGCAGCCCGAGTACGAGCTCCTACGAGCAGTACTTC. Translation gives CASSPSTSSYEQYF.

The rearrangement uses TRBV5-8 and TRBJ2-2; 7 bases match TRBD2. Germline CDR1 and CDR2: SGHTS and YDEGEE. J was trimmed by 0 bases and V by 0 bases; bases with no gene match: 2. This CDR3 has 16 residues. The CDR3 bases are TGTGCCAGCAGCTTGGGGCTAGCGGCGAACACCGGGGAGCTGTTTTTT. This sequence encodes CASSLGLAANTGELFF.

This clone was counted a few times. CDR3 sequence reads: CASSLRDGNYGYTF. CDR3 nucleotide sequence: TGTGCCAGCAGCCTGCGGGACGGAAACTATGGCTACACCTTC. The V call is TRBV28, the J call TRBJ1-2, with TRBD1 as a possible D gene (5 bases). V lost 6 bases, J lost 2 bases, and 13 bases lay in between. This CDR3 has 14 amino acids. The germline V gene encodes CDR1 MDHEN and CDR2 SYDVKM.

J is TRBJ2-7 and V is TRBV7-9; D possibly corresponds to TRBD1 (6 bases). Per germline, CDR1 SEHNR and CDR2 FQNEAQ (reference sequence). This CDR3 has 14 amino acids. Trimming removed 5 bases from V and 6 bases from J, with 17 bases in between. The DNA of the CDR3 is TGTGCCAGCAGCCCCCTTTACAGGGAGACCGAGCAGTACTTC. This translates into CASSPLYRETEQYF.

V and J are TRBV5-6 and TRBJ2-3; D call uncertain. V lost 0 bases and J 2 bases, leaving 13 bases between the germline ends. CDR3 length: 16 residues. The germline V gene has CDR1 SGHDT and CDR2 YYEEEE. CDR3 sequence: CASSLDSYGFTDTQYF. The CDR3 DNA is TGTGCCAGCAGCTTGGATAGCTACGGCTTCACAGATACGCAGTATTTT.

The chain is built from TRBV7-8 and TRBJ1-5; TRBD1 matches 7 bases. This CDR3 is built from 12 residues. Germline lookup yields CDR1 SGHVS and CDR2 FQNEAQ. After removal of 6 bases from V and 5 bases from J, the junction contained 1 base not matched to a gene. Here the CDR3 DNA reads TGTGCCAGCAGTCAGGGGGATCAGCCCCAGCATTTT. Its translation: CASSQGDQPQHF.

This clone was observed a handful of times. The J gene is TRBJ2-7, the V gene TRBV18; TRBD2 matches 8 bases. V trimming: 1 base; J trimming: 2 bases; junction bases outside the gene matches: 4. From germline, CDR1 is KGHSH and CDR2 LQKENI. CDR3 length: 15 residues. CDR3 nucleotide sequence: TGTGCCAGCTCACCACAGGGGGGACTAGCCTACGAGCAGTACTTC. This translates into CASSPQGGLAYEQYF.

The gene calls are TRBV21-1 and TRBJ1-5; the table's D call, TRBD1, was not checked against the DNA. TRBV21-1 is flagged as a pseudogene. This CDR3 is built from 16 residues. CDR3: CASSKDCRGRGEPQHF. The CDR3 nucleotides read TGTGCCAGCAGCAAAGATTGCAGGGGGCGAGGGGAGCCCCAGCATTTT.

This clone showed up just once. The genes are TRBV2 and TRBJ2-2; 9 bases are shared with TRBD1. CDR1 is SNHLY and CDR2 is FYNNEI in the germline V gene. Trimming at V came to 6 bases and at J to 3 bases, leaving 5 bases not matched to a gene. The CDR3 consists of 15 residues. CDR3 protein: CASSRTGAYTGELFF. For the CDR3, the DNA is TGTGCCAGCAGCAGGACAGGGGCGTACACCGGGGAGCTGTTTTTT.

V usage is TRBV6-5 and J usage is TRBJ2-2; D ambiguous. CDR1 is MNHEY and CDR2 is SVGAGI in the germline V gene. V gave up 0 bases and J gave up 8 bases, with 10 bases separating them. The CDR3 covers 14 residues. DNA for the CDR3: TGTGCCAGCAGTTACTCGTGGAGTCTGGGGGAGCTGTTTTTT. Translation gives CASSYSWSLGELFF.

The J gene is TRBJ2-7, the V gene TRBV18, with 7 bases aligning to TRBD1. After removal of 6 bases from V and 6 bases from J, the junction contained 23 bases not matched to a gene. The CDR3 has 18 amino acids. Germline V lookup: CDR1 KGHSH, CDR2 LQKENI. CDR3 sequence (DNA): TGTGCCAGCTCGCCGCCGGCCAATGAAAGGGGGCTATTAAGCGAGCAGTACTTC. This gives the protein CASSPPANERGLLSEQYF.

This clone showed up just a few times. V is TRBV5-1 and J is TRBJ1-3; TRBD1 is a possible D gene (6 bases). Germline assignment: CDR1 SGHRS and CDR2 YFSETQ. V gave up 4 bases and J gave up 0 bases, with 8 bases separating them. This CDR3 is built from 14 residues. In DNA form, the CDR3 reads TGCGCCAGCAGCACAGGGAGCTCTGGAAACACCATATATTTT. This translates into CASSTGSSGNTIYF.

There are a few counts of this clone. V is TRBV7-8 and J is TRBJ1-5; D unclear. The V and J ends lost 2 bases and 7 bases respectively, with 9 bases between them. The CDR3 length is 13 residues. Per germline, CDR1 SGHVS and CDR2 FQNEAQ. CDR3 residues: CASSLSGKQPQHF. The CDR3 region has the DNA TGTGCCAGCAGCTTATCAGGAAAGCAGCCCCAGCATTTT.

This clone came up a few times. The CDR3 sequence is CASSEDRWADTQYF. DNA for the CDR3: TGTGCCAGCAGTGAAGACAGGTGGGCAGATACGCAGTATTTT. This rearrangement joins TRBV6-1 to TRBJ2-3; D is possibly TRBD1 (5 bases). The CDR3 sequence is 14 residues long. The germline gives CDR1 MNHNS, CDR2 SASEGT. Between the trimmed V and J ends, which lost 1 base and 4 bases, there was a span of 9 bases.

The rearrangement uses TRBV5-1 and TRBJ2-5; 9 bases match TRBD2. Germline trimming cut 2 bases from V and 5 bases from J; bases unmatched to any gene: 13. This CDR3 is 17 amino acids long. Germline V gene lookup returns CDR1 SGHRS and CDR2 YFSETQ. The DNA for the CDR3 is TGCGCCAGCAGCTTATACGGGACTAGCCAACTTTCGGAGACCCAGTACTTC. This encodes CASSLYGTSQLSETQYF.

The V call is TRBV28, the J call TRBJ1-5; 9 nucleotides line up with TRBD1. Germline values: CDR1 MDHEN, CDR2 SYDVKM. The CDR3 sequence is 14 residues long. Trimming removed 6 bases from V and 6 bases from J; junction bases left unmatched: 6. The CDR3 region is CASRLGQGGQPQHF. The CDR3 nucleotides read TGTGCCAGCAGATTGGGACAGGGAGGTCAGCCCCAGCATTTT.

V and J are TRBV18 and TRBJ2-1, with D possibly TRBD1 on 5 matching bases. There are 16 residues in the CDR3. Per germline, CDR1 KGHSH and CDR2 LQKENI. V lost 2 bases to trimming and J lost 4 bases, with 15 bases between them. CDR3 sequence (DNA): TGTGCCAGCTCACCATTTTCCCCAGGGAAATACAATGAGCAGTTCTTC. Its translation: CASSPFSPGKYNEQFF.

The chain links TRBV28 to TRBJ2-2; D is undetermined. The CDR3 extends over 15 amino acids. V dropped 4 bases and J dropped 8 bases, with 17 bases sitting between them. Germline CDR1 reads MDHEN; CDR2 reads SYDVKM. The CDR3: CASSSSPGFSGELFF. CDR3 sequence (DNA): TGTGCCAGCAGTTCGAGTCCAGGATTTTCTGGGGAGCTGTTTTTT.